The rows below give T cell receptor beta chains drawn from one sample of a study of cytomegalovirus exposure and HLA in healthy donors. Some clones are missing from TCRdb's copy, which holds only in-frame ones; the method was immunoSEQ multiplex PCR. The sample includes fewer than 250,000 clones, approximately 85% of them seen just once. Sequencing input: PBMCs. These receptors all stem from a man younger than 35 in good health and CMV-seronegative. Each CDR3 is given with its conserved first and last residue. A D gene is named only where the DNA matches it firmly. Rows give clone size only sometimes, using once, few, many, or a class for an expanded clone.

v_gene	abundance	j_gene	d_gene	CDR3aa	CDR3nt
TRBV6-6	.	TRBJ1-1	.	CASSYYGDREEAFF	TGTGCCAGCAGTTATTATGGTGACAGAGAGGAAGCTTTCTTT
TRBV13	.	TRBJ2-7	TRBD1	CASSLTGASYEQYF	TGTGCCAGCAGCTTGACAGGGGCCTCCTACGAGCAGTACTTC
TRBV25-1	.	TRBJ1-4	TRBD1	CASRRDRANEKLFF	TGTGCCAGCCGCAGGGACAGGGCTAATGAAAAACTGTTTTTT
TRBV2	.	TRBJ2-7	.	CASRENYEQYF	TGTGCCAGCAGGGAGAACTACGAGCAGTACTTC
TRBV6-5	.	TRBJ1-1	.	CASTQSSYTEAFF	TGTGCCAGCACCCAGTCTTCGTACACTGAAGCTTTCTTT
TRBV19	.	TRBJ1-1	.	CASSTDTKRGVNTEAFF	TGTGCCAGTAGTACGGACACTAAGCGGGGGGTGAACACTGAAGCTTTCTTT
TRBV28	.	TRBJ2-2	TRBD2	CASSFVGRGAPGELFF	TGTGCCAGCAGTTTTGTGGGGCGGGGGGCGCCCGGGGAGCTGTTTTTT
TRBV4-1	.	TRBJ1-2	.	CASSESVSWGRTFYGYTF	TGCGCCAGCAGCGAAAGCGTGTCATGGGGGCGAACTTTCTATGGCTACACCTTC
TRBV5-1	.	TRBJ1-4	.	CASSFLAGSNEKLFF	TGCGCCAGCAGCTTCCTGGCTGGGAGTAATGAAAAACTGTTTTTT
TRBV9	.	TRBJ2-2	TRBD1	CASSAGGQVPTGELFF	TGTGCCAGCAGCGCCGGTGGACAGGTTCCTACCGGGGAGCTGTTTTTT
TRBV7-6	.	TRBJ2-5	.	CAISGPPETQYF	TGTGCCATCTCAGGTCCCCCGGAGACCCAGTACTTC
TRBV6-5	.	TRBJ1-2	.	CASTRSSTNYGYTF	TGTGCCAGCACCCGATCCAGTACTAACTATGGCTACACCTTC
TRBV19	.	TRBJ2-1	TRBD2	CASSIGLAGGRLF	TGTGCCAGTAGTATAGGATTAGCGGGAGGGCGGCTCTTC
TRBV2	.	TRBJ2-1	.	CASSASGVRFF	TGTGCCAGCAGTGCCAGCGGTGTTCGCTTCTTC
TRBV7-8	once	TRBJ2-5	TRBD2	CASSKLAGGETQYF	TGTGCCAGCAGCAAACTAGCGGGAGGCGAGACCCAGTACTTC
TRBV11-2	.	TRBJ2-3	TRBD1	CASSLDGQGRHTDTQYF	TGTGCCAGCAGCTTAGATGGACAGGGGCGACACACAGATACGCAGTATTTT
TRBV12-1	.	TRBJ2-2	.	CASSFRPGTSENTGELFF	TGTGCCAGCAGCTTTCGGCCCGGGACTAGCGAGAACACCGGGGAGCTGTTTTTT
TRBV5-6	.	TRBJ2-5	TRBD2	CASSSGLAGRETQYF	TGTGCCAGCAGCTCGGGACTAGCGGGGAGAGAGACCCAGTACTTC
TRBV2	.	TRBJ2-5	TRBD2	CASSEGGLVQETQYF	TGTGCCAGCAGTGAAGGCGGACTAGTCCAAGAGACCCAGTACTTC
TRBV2	.	TRBJ1-4	.	CASKNSLGREKLFF	TGTGCCAGCAAGAACAGCTTAGGTCGCGAAAAACTGTTTTTT
TRBV18	.	TRBJ2-7	TRBD1	CASSPGQGGTGEQYF	TGTGCCAGCTCACCGGGACAGGGAGGAACGGGAGAGCAGTACTTC
TRBV19	.	TRBJ2-1	TRBD2	CASSNGLDLAGYNEQFF	TGTGCCAGTAGTAATGGATTGGACTTAGCGGGGTACAATGAGCAGTTCTTC
TRBV6-1	.	TRBJ1-5	.	CASSEALGARNQPQHF	TGTGCCAGCAGTGAAGCATTGGGGGCGCGCAATCAGCCCCAGCATTTT
TRBV4-1	.	TRBJ1-1	.	CASSPEGTVNTEAFF	TGCGCCAGCAGCCCGGAGGGGACGGTGAACACTGAAGCTTTCTTT
TRBV5-5	.	TRBJ1-5	.	CASSPLFAENQPQHF	TGTGCCAGCAGCCCTCTATTTGCCGAAAATCAGCCCCAGCATTTT
TRBV5-1	few	TRBJ1-5	.	CASSLDTGLGQPQHF	TGCGCCAGCAGCTTGGATACAGGGTTGGGTCAGCCCCAGCATTTT
TRBV10-3	.	TRBJ1-1	.	CAISPSSGPPEAFF	TGTGCCATTTCCCCCTCTAGTGGCCCCCCTGAAGCTTTCTTT
TRBV7-9	.	TRBJ1-2	TRBD1	CASSTGGRGYTF	TGTGCCAGCAGCACAGGGGGCCGAGGCTACACCTTC
TRBV7-7	.	TRBJ1-3	TRBD1	CASSVGTYRDRDSGNTIYF	TGTGCTAGCAGCGTAGGGACCTACCGGGACAGGGACTCTGGAAACACCATATATTTT
TRBV6-5	.	TRBJ1-2	TRBD1	CASRRQGASRYGYTF	TGTGCCAGCAGAAGACAGGGGGCGAGTAGGTATGGCTACACCTTC